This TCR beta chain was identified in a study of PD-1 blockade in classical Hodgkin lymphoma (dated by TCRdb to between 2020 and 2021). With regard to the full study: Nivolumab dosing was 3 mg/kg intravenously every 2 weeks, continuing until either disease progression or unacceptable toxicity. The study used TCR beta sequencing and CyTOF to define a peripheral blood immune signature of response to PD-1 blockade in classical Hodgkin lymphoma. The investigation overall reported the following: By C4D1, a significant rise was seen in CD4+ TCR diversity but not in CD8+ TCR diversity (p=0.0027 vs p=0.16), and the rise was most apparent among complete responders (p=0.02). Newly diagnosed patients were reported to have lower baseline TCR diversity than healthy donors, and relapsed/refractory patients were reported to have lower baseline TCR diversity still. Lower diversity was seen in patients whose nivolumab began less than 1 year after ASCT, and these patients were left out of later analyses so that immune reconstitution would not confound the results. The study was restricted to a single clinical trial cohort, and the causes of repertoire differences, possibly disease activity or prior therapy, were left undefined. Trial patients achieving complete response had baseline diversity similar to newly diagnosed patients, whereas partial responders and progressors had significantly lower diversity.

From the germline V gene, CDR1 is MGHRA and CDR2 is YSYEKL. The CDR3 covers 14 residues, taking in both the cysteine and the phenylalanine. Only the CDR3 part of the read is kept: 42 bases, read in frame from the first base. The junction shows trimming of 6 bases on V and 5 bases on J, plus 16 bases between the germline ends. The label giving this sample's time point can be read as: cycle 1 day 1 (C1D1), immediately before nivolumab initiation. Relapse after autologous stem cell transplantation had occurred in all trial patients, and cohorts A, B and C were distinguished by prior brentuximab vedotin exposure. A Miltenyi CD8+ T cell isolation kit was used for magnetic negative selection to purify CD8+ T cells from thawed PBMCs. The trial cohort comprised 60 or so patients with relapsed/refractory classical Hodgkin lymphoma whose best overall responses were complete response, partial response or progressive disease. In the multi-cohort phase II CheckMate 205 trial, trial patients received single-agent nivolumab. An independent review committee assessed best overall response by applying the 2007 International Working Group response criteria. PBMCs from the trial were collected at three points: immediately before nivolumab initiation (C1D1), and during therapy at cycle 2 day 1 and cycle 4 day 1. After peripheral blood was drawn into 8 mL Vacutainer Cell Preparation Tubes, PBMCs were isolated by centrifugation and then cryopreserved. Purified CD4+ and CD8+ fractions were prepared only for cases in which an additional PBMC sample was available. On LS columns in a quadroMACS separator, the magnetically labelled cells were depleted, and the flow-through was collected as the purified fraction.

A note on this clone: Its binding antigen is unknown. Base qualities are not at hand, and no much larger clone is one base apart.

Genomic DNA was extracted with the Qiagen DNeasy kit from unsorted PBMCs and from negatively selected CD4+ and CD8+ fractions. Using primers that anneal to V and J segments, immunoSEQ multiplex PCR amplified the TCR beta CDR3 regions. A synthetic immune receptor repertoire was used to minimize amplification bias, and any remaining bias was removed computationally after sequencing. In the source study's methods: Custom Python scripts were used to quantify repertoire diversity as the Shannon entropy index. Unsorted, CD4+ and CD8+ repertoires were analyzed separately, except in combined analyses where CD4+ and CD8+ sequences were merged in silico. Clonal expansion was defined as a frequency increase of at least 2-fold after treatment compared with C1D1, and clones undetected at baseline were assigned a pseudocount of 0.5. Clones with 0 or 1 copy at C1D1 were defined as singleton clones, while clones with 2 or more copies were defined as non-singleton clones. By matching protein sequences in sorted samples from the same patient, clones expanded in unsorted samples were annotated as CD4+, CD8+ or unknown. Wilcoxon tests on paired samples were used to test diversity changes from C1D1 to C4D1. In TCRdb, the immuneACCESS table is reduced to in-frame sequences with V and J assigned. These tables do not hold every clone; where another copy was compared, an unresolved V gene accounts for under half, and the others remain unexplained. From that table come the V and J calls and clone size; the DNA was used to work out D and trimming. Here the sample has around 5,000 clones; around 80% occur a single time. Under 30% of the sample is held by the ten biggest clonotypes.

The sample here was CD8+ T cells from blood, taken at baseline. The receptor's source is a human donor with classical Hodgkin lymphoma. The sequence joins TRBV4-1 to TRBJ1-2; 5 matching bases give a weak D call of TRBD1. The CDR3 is CASSRDESGYGYTF. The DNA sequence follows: TGCGCCAGCAGTCGGGACGAAAGTGGGTATGGCTACACCTTC.